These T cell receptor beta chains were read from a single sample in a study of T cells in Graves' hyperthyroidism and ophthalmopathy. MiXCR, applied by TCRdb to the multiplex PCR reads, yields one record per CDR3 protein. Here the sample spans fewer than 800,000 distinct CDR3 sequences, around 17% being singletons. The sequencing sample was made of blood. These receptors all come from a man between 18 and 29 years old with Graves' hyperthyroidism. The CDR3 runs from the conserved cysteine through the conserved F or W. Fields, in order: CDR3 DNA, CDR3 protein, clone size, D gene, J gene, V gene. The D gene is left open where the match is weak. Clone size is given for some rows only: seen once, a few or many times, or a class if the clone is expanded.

DNA: TGTGCCAGCAGTGATAAGAAAGAGACCCGGACGGCGCCCCAGTACTTC
CDR3: CASSDKKETRTAPQYF
size: many
D: NA
J: TRBJ2-5
V: TRBV2

DNA: TGCGCCAGCAGACGAACCGGACAGGGCCACGAGCAGTACTTC
CDR3: CASRRTGQGHEQYF
size: few
D: TRBD1
J: TRBJ2-7
V: TRBV5-1

DNA: TGTGCCAGCAGCCATGCCGCAGGGGGGAACACTGAAGCTTTCTTT
CDR3: CASSHAAGGNTEAFF
size: many
D: TRBD1
J: TRBJ1-1
V: TRBV3-1

DNA: TGTGCCAGCAGCTTAATTGTCTGGAGGGACACTGAAGCTTTCTTT
CDR3: CASSLIVWRDTEAFF
size: many
D: NA
J: TRBJ1-1
V: TRBV13

DNA: TGTGCCAGCAGATCACCGACAGCAGGAAAGTACAATGAGCAGTTCTTC
CDR3: CASRSPTAGKYNEQFF
size: once
D: NA
J: TRBJ2-1
V: TRBV7-2

DNA: TGTGCCAGCAGCCCCTCGATTTCTGGAAACACCATATATTTT
CDR3: CASSPSISGNTIYF
size: NA
D: NA
J: TRBJ1-3
V: TRBV7-2

DNA: TGTGCCAGCAGCGACAACTATGGCTACACCTTC
CDR3: CASSDNYGYTF
size: few
D: NA
J: TRBJ1-2
V: TRBV7-9

DNA: TGTGCCAGCAGCCCAAGGGGCAGCCGATCTCCCTCCGGGGAGCTGTTTTTT
CDR3: CASSPRGSRSPSGELFF
size: NA
D: NA
J: TRBJ2-2
V: TRBV7-9

DNA: TGTGCCAGTAGTATCGGGCAGAACTCCTACAATGAGCAGTTCTTC
CDR3: CASSIGQNSYNEQFF
size: NA
D: NA
J: TRBJ2-1
V: TRBV19

DNA: TGCAGCGCCCAAGCGAACGTCGGCACAGATACGCAGTATTTT
CDR3: CSAQANVGTDTQYF
size: few
D: NA
J: TRBJ2-3
V: TRBV29-1

DNA: TGTGCCAGCAGCCGACTAGCGGGAGATCGGGAGACCCAGTACTTC
CDR3: CASSRLAGDRETQYF
size: NA
D: TRBD2
J: TRBJ2-5
V: TRBV11-3

DNA: TGTGCCAGCTCACCACAGTCCTTACGCGAGCAGTACTTC
CDR3: CASSPQSLREQYF
size: NA
D: NA
J: TRBJ2-7
V: TRBV18

DNA: TGTGCCAGCGGTCAGGACAGGGCCCTCAATGAGCAGTTCTTC
CDR3: CASGQDRALNEQFF
size: many
D: TRBD1
J: TRBJ2-1
V: TRBV7-9

DNA: TGTGCCAGCAGCCGGGGACAGCCACAAGAGACCCAGTACTTC
CDR3: CASSRGQPQETQYF
size: many
D: TRBD1
J: TRBJ2-5
V: TRBV7-9

DNA: TGCGGTGCCCAACCGGGACCCTCGACTGAAGCTTTCTTT
CDR3: CGAQPGPSTEAFF
size: NA
D: NA
J: TRBJ1-1
V: TRBV20-1

DNA: TGTGCCAGCTCACCACCCTTGGGACTAGCAGCTCACTTC
CDR3: CASSPPLGLAAHF
size: NA
D: TRBD2
J: TRBJ2-7
V: TRBV18

DNA: TGTGCCACCAGTGATTTAGCCGATTCTGAAGCTTTCTTT
CDR3: CATSDLADSEAFF
size: NA
D: NA
J: TRBJ1-1
V: TRBV24-1

DNA: TGTGCCAGCAACGACTGGGGTGCTGAAGCTTTCTTT
CDR3: CASNDWGAEAFF
size: few
D: NA
J: TRBJ1-1
V: TRBV28

DNA: TGTGCCAGCTCATGGGGGGGCCGTAAAACCTACGAGCAGTACTTC
CDR3: CASSWGGRKTYEQYF
size: NA
D: NA
J: TRBJ2-7
V: TRBV5-5

DNA: TGTGCCAGTTCCGTCGGTGTTACGGGTTCACCCCTCCACTTT
CDR3: CASSVGVTGSPLHF
size: many
D: NA
J: TRBJ1-6
V: TRBV27

DNA: TGCGCCAGCAGCCTACAAGCGGGCACGTACAATGAGCAGTTCTTC
CDR3: CASSLQAGTYNEQFF
size: many
D: NA
J: TRBJ2-1
V: TRBV5-1

DNA: TGTGCCAGCTCACCAGGTACAGGATATTACTACGAGCAGTACTTC
CDR3: CASSPGTGYYYEQYF
size: many
D: NA
J: TRBJ2-7
V: TRBV18

DNA: TGTGCCAGCAGTTACTCGTACACTAACTATGGCTACACCTTC
CDR3: CASSYSYTNYGYTF
size: NA
D: NA
J: TRBJ1-2
V: TRBV6-6

DNA: TGTGCCAGCAGCACGGGACTAGCGGAGGTCCACCACGAGCAGTACTTC
CDR3: CASSTGLAEVHHEQYF
size: many
D: TRBD2
J: TRBJ2-7
V: TRBV7-2

DNA: TGTGCCAGCAGCCCGAGACAGGGGGAGGGCTATGGCTACACCTTC
CDR3: CASSPRQGEGYGYTF
size: few
D: TRBD1
J: TRBJ1-2
V: TRBV7-9

DNA: TGTGCCAGCAGCCCCTCGCGGTGGAGCGGGAGCAGCGAGACCCAGTACTTC
CDR3: CASSPSRWSGSSETQYF
size: many
D: TRBD2
J: TRBJ2-5
V: TRBV11-3

DNA: TGTGCCAGCAGCTTTCGTCGTCGACTAGGAGAGCAGAACACTGAAGCTTTCTTT
CDR3: CASSFRRRLGEQNTEAFF
size: few
D: NA
J: TRBJ1-1
V: TRBV5-8

DNA: TGTGCCAGCAGATCCGTGAACACTGAAGCTTTCTTT
CDR3: CASRSVNTEAFF
size: many
D: NA
J: TRBJ1-1
V: TRBV2

DNA: TGCAGTGCGAGAGGGACCATCACCGGGGAGCTGTTTTTT
CDR3: CSARGTITGELFF
size: few
D: NA
J: TRBJ2-2
V: TRBV20-1

DNA: TGTGCCAGCAGTACGTTCGACAGCGGGGACAGCTCCTACAATGAGCAGTTCTTC
CDR3: CASSTFDSGDSSYNEQFF
size: few
D: NA
J: TRBJ2-1
V: TRBV27

DNA: TGCAGTGCTACTTCGTTGGGACTAGCGGGAGGCGGCCCAGTCCATGAGCAGTTCTTC
CDR3: CSATSLGLAGGGPVHEQFF
size: many
D: TRBD2
J: TRBJ2-1
V: TRBV20-1

DNA: TGTGCCAGCAGCTTAGACCACAGTACCTCTGGAAACACCATATATTTT
CDR3: CASSLDHSTSGNTIYF
size: NA
D: NA
J: TRBJ1-3
V: TRBV11-2

DNA: TGTGCCAGCACTATGACGACAAGGGGCGGCTACACCTTC
CDR3: CASTMTTRGGYTF
size: few
D: NA
J: TRBJ1-2
V: TRBV5-8

DNA: TGTGCCAGCACGGTTAGCGGGAGCCTCACCGGGGAGCTGTTTTTT
CDR3: CASTVSGSLTGELFF
size: NA
D: TRBD2
J: TRBJ2-2
V: TRBV9

DNA: TGCGCCAGCAGCTTGGTCCCGGGACTAGCGTTGAATGAGCAGTTCTTC
CDR3: CASSLVPGLALNEQFF
size: NA
D: TRBD2
J: TRBJ2-1
V: TRBV5-1

DNA: TGCAGTGCTAGTGTCCTCGGGGCGGGGGGCAATCAGCCCCAGCATTTT
CDR3: CSASVLGAGGNQPQHF
size: many
D: NA
J: TRBJ1-5
V: TRBV20-1

DNA: TGTGCCAGCAGCTACGGGACAGGGGGCTTCAATGAGCAGTTCTTC
CDR3: CASSYGTGGFNEQFF
size: few
D: TRBD1
J: TRBJ2-1
V: TRBV7-9

DNA: TGCAGCGTTGAAATACAGGTCACAGATACGCAGTATTTT
CDR3: CSVEIQVTDTQYF
size: few
D: NA
J: TRBJ2-3
V: TRBV29-1

DNA: TGTGCCAGCAGTCCACTAGCGGGAGTGGTTCTCGCGCAGTTCTTC
CDR3: CASSPLAGVVLAQFF
size: NA
D: TRBD2
J: TRBJ2-1
V: TRBV12-3/TRBV12-4

DNA: TGTGCCACCAGCAGGAGGGGGGGACAGAACACCGGGGAGCTGTTTTTT
CDR3: CATSRRGGQNTGELFF
size: NA
D: NA
J: TRBJ2-2
V: TRBV15

DNA: TGTGCCAGCAGTACCCCGGATCACCACCTTCAAGAGACCCAGTACTTC
CDR3: CASSTPDHHLQETQYF
size: NA
D: NA
J: TRBJ2-5
V: TRBV25-1

DNA: TGTGCCACCAGTGATCGGGGCCCCAGGGGCGAGGGTCAGCCCCAGCATTTT
CDR3: CATSDRGPRGEGQPQHF
size: few
D: NA
J: TRBJ1-5
V: TRBV24-1

DNA: TGCAGTGCTAGAGGGAAGGGGGGGGGAAAGAACACTGAAGCTTTCTTT
CDR3: CSARGKGGGKNTEAFF
size: NA
D: NA
J: TRBJ1-1
V: TRBV20-1

DNA: TGTGCCAGCAGCTTTGATCCGGGGCCCTACGAGCAGTACTTC
CDR3: CASSFDPGPYEQYF
size: many
D: NA
J: TRBJ2-7
V: TRBV5-1

DNA: TGTGCCAGCAGTGTTACAGGGAGAAACACTGAAGCTTTCTTT
CDR3: CASSVTGRNTEAFF
size: many
D: NA
J: TRBJ1-1
V: TRBV6-1

DNA: TGTGCCAGCGGAGGGGCTCCTCAAGAGACCCAGTACTTC
CDR3: CASGGAPQETQYF
size: many
D: NA
J: TRBJ2-5
V: TRBV12-3/TRBV12-4

DNA: TGTGCCTGGAGGAATTCCTACGAGCAGTACTTC
CDR3: CAWRNSYEQYF
size: many
D: NA
J: TRBJ2-7
V: TRBV30

DNA: TGTGCCAGCAGTGAGTCCGCTGTGGGGGGCAATCAGCCCCAGCATTTT
CDR3: CASSESAVGGNQPQHF
size: NA
D: NA
J: TRBJ1-5
V: TRBV25-1

DNA: TGTGCCAGCTCTACGCTGGGGGAACGGGTACTAGCCAAAAACATTCAGTACTTC
CDR3: CASSTLGERVLAKNIQYF
size: many
D: NA
J: TRBJ2-4
V: TRBV18

DNA: TGTGCCAGCAGCCAAGTTGCCGCCTACAATGAGCAGTTCTTC
CDR3: CASSQVAAYNEQFF
size: few
D: NA
J: TRBJ2-1
V: TRBV14

DNA: TGTGCCAGCAGTCCTGCCGGGGGGGCGAGGCACGAGCAGTACTTC
CDR3: CASSPAGGARHEQYF
size: NA
D: TRBD2
J: TRBJ2-7
V: TRBV6-2/TRBV6-3

DNA: TGTGCCAGCAGCTTTAGAAGGGCAGAGAGGGGGCACGGAGAAAAACTGTTTTTT
CDR3: CASSFRRAERGHGEKLFF
size: few
D: TRBD1
J: TRBJ1-4
V: TRBV7-9

DNA: TGTGCCAGTAGACTGGGACAGTACACTGAAGCTTTCTTT
CDR3: CASRLGQYTEAFF
size: NA
D: TRBD1
J: TRBJ1-1
V: TRBV19

DNA: TGTGCCAGCAGTCTTACCCGGGACTTGCCAGTTTCATTAGGGGGGCAGTACTTC
CDR3: CASSLTRDLPVSLGGQYF
size: many
D: NA
J: TRBJ2-7
V: TRBV27